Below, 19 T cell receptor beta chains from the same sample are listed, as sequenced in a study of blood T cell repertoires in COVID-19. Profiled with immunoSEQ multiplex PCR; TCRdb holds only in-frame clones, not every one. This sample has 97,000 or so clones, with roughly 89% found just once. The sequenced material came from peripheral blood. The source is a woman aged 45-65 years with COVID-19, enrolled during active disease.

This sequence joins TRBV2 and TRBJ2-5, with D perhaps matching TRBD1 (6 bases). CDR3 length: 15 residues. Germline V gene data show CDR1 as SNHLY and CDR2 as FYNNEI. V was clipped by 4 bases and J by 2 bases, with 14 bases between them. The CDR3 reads CASSAGVKWQETQYF. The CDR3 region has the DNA TGTGCCAGCAGTGCAGGGGTAAAGTGGCAAGAGACCCAGTACTTC.

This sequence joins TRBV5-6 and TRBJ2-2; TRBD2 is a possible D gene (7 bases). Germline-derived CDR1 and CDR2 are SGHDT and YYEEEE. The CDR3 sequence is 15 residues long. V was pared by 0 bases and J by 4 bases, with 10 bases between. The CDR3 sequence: CASSLEGEGTGELFF. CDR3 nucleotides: TGTGCCAGCAGCTTGGAGGGGGAGGGCACCGGGGAGCTGTTTTTT. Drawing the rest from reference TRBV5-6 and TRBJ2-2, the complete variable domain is DAGVTQSPTHLIKTRGQQVTLRCSPKSGHDTVSWYQQALGQGPQFIFQYYEEEERQRGNFPDRFSGHQFPNYSSELNVNALLLGDSALYLCASSLEGEGTGELFFGEGSRLTVL.

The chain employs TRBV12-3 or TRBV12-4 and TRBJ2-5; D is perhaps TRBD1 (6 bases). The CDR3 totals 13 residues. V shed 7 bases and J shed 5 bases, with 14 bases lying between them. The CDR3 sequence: CASTPGVSETQYF. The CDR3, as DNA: TGTGCCAGCACTCCAGGGGTATCGGAGACCCAGTACTTC.

CDR3 DNA sequence: TGTGCCAGCAGCCAAGGGGCCGCAGGGAAGAACACTGAAGCTTTCTTT. It encodes CASSQGAAGKNTEAFF. The V and J genes are TRBV14 and TRBJ1-1, with D perhaps TRBD1 (5 bases). V gave up 1 base and J gave up 1 base, with 13 bases separating them. The CDR3 has 16 residues. The germline V gene encodes CDR1 SGHDN and CDR2 FVKESK.

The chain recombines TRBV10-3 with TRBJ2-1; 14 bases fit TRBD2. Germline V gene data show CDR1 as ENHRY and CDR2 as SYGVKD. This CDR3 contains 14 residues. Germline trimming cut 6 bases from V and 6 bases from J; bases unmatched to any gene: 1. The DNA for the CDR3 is TGTGCCATCAGCGGGACTAGCGGGGGCAATGAGCAGTTCTTC. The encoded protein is CAISGTSGGNEQFF.

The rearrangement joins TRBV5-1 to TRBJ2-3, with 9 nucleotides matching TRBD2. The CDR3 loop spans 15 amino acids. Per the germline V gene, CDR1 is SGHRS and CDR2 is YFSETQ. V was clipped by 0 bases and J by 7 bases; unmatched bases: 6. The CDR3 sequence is CASSLGASGDYTQYF. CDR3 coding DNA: TGCGCCAGCAGCTTGGGGGCTAGCGGGGATTATACGCAGTATTTT.

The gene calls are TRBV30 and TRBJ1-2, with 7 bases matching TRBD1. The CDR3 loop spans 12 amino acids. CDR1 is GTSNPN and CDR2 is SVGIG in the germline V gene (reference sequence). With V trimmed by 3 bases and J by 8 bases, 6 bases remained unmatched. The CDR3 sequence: CAWSRTGEGYTF. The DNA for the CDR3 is TGTGCCTGGAGCCGAACAGGGGAGGGCTACACCTTC.

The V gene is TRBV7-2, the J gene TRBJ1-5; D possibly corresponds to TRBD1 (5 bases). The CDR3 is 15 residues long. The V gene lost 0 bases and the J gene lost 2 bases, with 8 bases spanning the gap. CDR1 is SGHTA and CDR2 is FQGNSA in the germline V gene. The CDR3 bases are TGTGCCAGCAGCTTAGCGTCGGGGGGCAATCAGCCCCAGCATTTT. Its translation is CASSLASGGNQPQHF. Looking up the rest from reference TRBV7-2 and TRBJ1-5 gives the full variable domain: GAGVSQSPSNKVTEKGKDVELRCDPISGHTALYWYRQSLGQGLEFLIYFQGNSAPDKSGLPSDRFSAERTGGSVSTLTIQRTQQEDSAVYLCASSLASGGNQPQHFGDGTRLSIL.

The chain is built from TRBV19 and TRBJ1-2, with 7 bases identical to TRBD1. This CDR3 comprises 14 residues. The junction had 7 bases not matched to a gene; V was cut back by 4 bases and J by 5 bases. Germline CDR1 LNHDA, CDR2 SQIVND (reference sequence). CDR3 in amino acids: CASSTRTGLYGYTF. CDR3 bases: TGTGCCAGTAGTACCCGGACAGGTTTATATGGCTACACCTTC. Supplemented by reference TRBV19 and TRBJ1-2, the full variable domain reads DGGITQSPKYLFRKEGQNVTLSCEQNLNHDAMYWYRQDPGQGLRLIYYSQIVNDFQKGDIAEGYSVSREKKESFPLTVTSAQKNPTAFYLCASSTRTGLYGYTFGSGTRLTVV.

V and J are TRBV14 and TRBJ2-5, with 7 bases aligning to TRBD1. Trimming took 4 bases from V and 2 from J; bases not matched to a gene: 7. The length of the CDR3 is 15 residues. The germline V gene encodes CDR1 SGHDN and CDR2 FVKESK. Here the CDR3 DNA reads TGTGCCAGCAGCCCTGGACAGGTATCACAAGAGACCCAGTACTTC. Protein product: CASSPGQVSQETQYF.

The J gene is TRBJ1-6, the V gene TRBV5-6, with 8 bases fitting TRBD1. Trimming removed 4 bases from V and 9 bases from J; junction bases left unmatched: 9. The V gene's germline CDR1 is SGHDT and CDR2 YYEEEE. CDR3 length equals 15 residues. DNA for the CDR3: TGTGCCAGCAGCATTCGGACAGGGTGGAGTTCACCCCTCCACTTT. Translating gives CASSIRTGWSSPLHF.

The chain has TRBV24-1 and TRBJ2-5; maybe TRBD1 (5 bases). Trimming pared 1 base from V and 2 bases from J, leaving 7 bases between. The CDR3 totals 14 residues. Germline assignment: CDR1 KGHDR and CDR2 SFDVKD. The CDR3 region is CATSDLKGQETQYF. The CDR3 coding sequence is TGTGCCACCAGTGATTTAAAGGGGCAAGAGACCCAGTACTTC.

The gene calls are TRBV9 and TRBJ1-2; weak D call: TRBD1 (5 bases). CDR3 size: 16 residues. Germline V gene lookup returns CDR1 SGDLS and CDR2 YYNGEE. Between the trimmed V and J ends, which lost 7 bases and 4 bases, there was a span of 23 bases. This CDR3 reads CASRSRDTGFPYGYTF. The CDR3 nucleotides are TGTGCCAGCCGATCGAGAGATACAGGTTTCCCCTATGGCTACACCTTC.

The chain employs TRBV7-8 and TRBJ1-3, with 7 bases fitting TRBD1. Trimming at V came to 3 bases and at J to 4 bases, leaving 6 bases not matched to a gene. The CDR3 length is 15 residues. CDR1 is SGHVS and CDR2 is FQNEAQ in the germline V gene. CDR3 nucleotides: TGTGCCAGCAGCTTCTTGACAGGGTCCGGAAACACCATATATTTT. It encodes CASSFLTGSGNTIYF.

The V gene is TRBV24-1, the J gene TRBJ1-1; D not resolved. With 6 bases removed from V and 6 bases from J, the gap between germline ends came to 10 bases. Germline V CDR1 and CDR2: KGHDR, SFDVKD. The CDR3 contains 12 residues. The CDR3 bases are TGTGCCACCAGTAACCGGTTTGCTGAAGCTTTCTTT. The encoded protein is CATSNRFAEAFF.

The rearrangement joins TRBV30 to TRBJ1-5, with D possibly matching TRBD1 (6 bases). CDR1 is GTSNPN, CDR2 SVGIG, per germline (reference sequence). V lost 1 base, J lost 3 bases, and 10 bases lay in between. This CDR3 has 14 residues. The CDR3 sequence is CAWSEGQFNQPQHF. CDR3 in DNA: TGTGCCTGGAGTGAGGGACAATTCAATCAGCCCCAGCATTTT.

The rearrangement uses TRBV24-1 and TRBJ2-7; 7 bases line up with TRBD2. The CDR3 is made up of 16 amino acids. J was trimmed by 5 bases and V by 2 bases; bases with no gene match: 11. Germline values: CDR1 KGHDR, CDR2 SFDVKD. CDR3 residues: CATSDSKRGGFDEQYF. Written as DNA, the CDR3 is TGTGCCACCAGTGATTCAAAGCGGGGAGGCTTCGACGAGCAGTACTTC.

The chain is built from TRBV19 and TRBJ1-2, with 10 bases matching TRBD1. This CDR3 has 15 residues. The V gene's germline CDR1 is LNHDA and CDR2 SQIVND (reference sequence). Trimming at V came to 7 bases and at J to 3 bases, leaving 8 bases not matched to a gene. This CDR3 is CASTTGQGSYYGYTF. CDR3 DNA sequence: TGTGCCAGTACCACGGGACAGGGGAGTTACTATGGCTACACCTTC.

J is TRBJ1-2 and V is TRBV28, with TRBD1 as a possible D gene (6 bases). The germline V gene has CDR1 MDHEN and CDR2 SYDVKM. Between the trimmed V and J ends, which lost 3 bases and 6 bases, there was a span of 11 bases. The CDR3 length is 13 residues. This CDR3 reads CASSFEGDNGYTF. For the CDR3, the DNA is TGTGCCAGCAGTTTTGAGGGGGACAATGGCTACACCTTC.